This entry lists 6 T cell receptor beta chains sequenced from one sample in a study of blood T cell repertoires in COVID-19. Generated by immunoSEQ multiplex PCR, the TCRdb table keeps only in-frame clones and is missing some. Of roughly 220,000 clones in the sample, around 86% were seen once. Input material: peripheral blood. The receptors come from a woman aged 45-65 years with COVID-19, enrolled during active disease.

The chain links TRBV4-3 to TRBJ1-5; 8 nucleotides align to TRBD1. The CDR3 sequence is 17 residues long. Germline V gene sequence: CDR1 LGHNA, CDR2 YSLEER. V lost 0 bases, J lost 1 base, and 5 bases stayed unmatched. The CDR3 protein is CASSQDGTGRSNQPQHF. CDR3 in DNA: TGCGCCAGCAGCCAAGATGGGACAGGAAGAAGCAATCAGCCCCAGCATTTT.

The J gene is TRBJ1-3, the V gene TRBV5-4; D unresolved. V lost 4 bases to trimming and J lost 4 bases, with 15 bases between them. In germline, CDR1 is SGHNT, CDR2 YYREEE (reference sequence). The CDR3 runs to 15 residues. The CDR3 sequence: CASSPGGSGGNTIYF. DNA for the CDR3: TGTGCCAGCAGCCCGGGAGGGTCAGGAGGAAACACCATATATTTT.

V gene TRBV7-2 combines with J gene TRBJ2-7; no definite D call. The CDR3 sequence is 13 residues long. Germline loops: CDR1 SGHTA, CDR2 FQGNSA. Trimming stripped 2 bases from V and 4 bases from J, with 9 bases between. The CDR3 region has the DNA TGTGCCAGCAGCTTAATCTCCGGGTACGAGCAGTACGTC. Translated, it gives CASSLISGYEQYV.

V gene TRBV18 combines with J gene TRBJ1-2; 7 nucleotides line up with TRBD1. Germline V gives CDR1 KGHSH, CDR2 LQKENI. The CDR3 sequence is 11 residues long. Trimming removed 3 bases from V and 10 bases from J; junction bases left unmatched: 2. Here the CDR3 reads CASSPGQAYTF. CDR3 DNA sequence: TGTGCCAGCTCACCTGGACAGGCCTACACCTTC.

The CDR3 DNA is TGTGCCAGCAGCTTGACTCGGTTGGCACTAGGAAACACCATATATTTT. Its protein product is CASSLTRLALGNTIYF. This chain uses TRBV5-5 with TRBJ1-3; D not certain. The germline V gene has CDR1 SGHKS and CDR2 YYEKEE (reference sequence). V dropped 1 base and J dropped 4 bases, with 15 bases sitting between them. The length of the CDR3 is 16 residues.

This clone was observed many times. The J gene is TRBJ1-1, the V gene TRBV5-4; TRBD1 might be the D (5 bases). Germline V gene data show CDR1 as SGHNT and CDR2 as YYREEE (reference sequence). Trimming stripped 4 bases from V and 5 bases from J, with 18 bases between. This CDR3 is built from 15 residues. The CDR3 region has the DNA TGTGCCAGCAGCCCGGGTGGGGGAGGCAGGACTGAAGCTTTCTTT. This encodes CASSPGGGGRTEAFF.